There are a few counts of the clone carrying this TCR beta chain. No antigen is known for it. The V end lost 5 bases, the J end lost 2 bases, and 20 bases lay between the germline ends. The CDR3 loop spans 18 amino acids. Germline V CDR1 and CDR2: SGHRS, YFSETQ. The sample is drawn from a study of T-cell reconstitution after alpha-beta-depleted transplantation in children. Notes on the study in general: It was newly produced T cells that mostly accounted for T-cell counts and diversity one year after transplant. Reportedly, roughly two months post-transplant, alpha-beta T cells arose from several hundred expanded graft clones.

TCRbeta library construction was performed incorporating unique molecular identifiers. TCRdb reprocessed the PCR reads via MiXCR and lists one record per CDR3 protein. Of about 980,000 distinct CDR3 sequences in the sample, roughly 29% are singletons; the top ten hold about 28%. This clonotype was sampled from a boy less than two years old who had a stem cell transplant for SCID, so the T cells may come from the graft donor. This specimen consisted of PBMCs, mostly from graft donor cells, obtained 360 days after TCRalphabeta/CD19-depleted stem cell transplant. The chain links TRBV5-1 to TRBJ2-6; the D call may be TRBD1 or TRBD2 (6 bases each). The CDR3 loop is CASRSHPGGVAGANVLTF. As DNA, the CDR3 is TGCGCCAGCAGATCCCACCCCGGGGGCGTCGCTGGGGCCAACGTCCTGACTTTC.